The 10 T cell receptor beta chains below come from one sample, sequenced in a study of blood T cell repertoires in COVID-19. This table comes from immunoSEQ multiplex PCR, and its TCRdb copy is limited to in-frame clones, with some not included. The table includes 100,000 to 150,000 clones, 81% detected once. Input material: peripheral blood. The origin of the receptors is a woman between 55 and 75 years old with active or convalescent COVID-19.

The chain's CDR3 is CASTRTQNTGELFF. As DNA, the CDR3 is TGTGCCAGCACCCGTACACAGAACACCGGGGAGCTGTTTTTT. The chain combines TRBV7-9 with TRBJ2-2; D gene ambiguous. V was clipped by 7 bases and J by 1 base, with 10 bases between them. CDR1 is SEHNR, CDR2 FQNEAQ, per germline (reference sequence). CDR3 length: 14 amino acids. The variable domain in full, with the rest retrieved from reference TRBV7-9 and TRBJ2-2, is DTGVSQNPRHKITKRGQNVTFRCDPISEHNRLYWYRQTLGQGPEFLTYFQNEAQLEKSRLLSDRFSAERPKGSFSTLEIQRTEQGDSAMYLCASTRTQNTGELFFGEGSRLTVL.

Comment on this clone: This sample also contains other DNA sequences that code for the same CDR3. This chain links TRBV29-1 with TRBJ1-1, with 8 bases lining up with TRBD1. V lost 4 bases to trimming and J lost 2 bases; unmatched junction nucleotides: 6. Germline CDR1 SQVTM, CDR2 ANQGSEA. The CDR3 is 14 amino acids. The CDR3 region is CSVAQGAGNTEAFF. The CDR3 DNA reads TGCAGCGTTGCCCAGGGGGCGGGTAACACTGAAGCTTTCTTT.

The chain combines TRBV6-5 with TRBJ2-1; 9 bases match TRBD2. The V gene end was trimmed by 6 bases and the J gene end by 2 bases; junction bases not matched to a gene: 5. Germline CDR1 is MNHEY and CDR2 is SVGAGI. This CDR3 contains 15 residues. In DNA form, the CDR3 reads TGTGCCAGCAGACCTATAGCGGGAGCCTACAATGAGCAGTTCTTC. Its protein is CASRPIAGAYNEQFF.

This clone turned up a few times. CDR3 sequence (DNA): TGCGCCAGCAGCTTGGGGGATGGGGCTAGCAATCAGCCCCAGCATTTT. It is translated as CASSLGDGASNQPQHF. The chain is built from TRBV5-1 and TRBJ1-5; D possibly corresponds to TRBD1 (5 bases). Trimming took 0 bases from V and 0 from J, leaving 10 bases between them. Germline values: CDR1 SGHRS, CDR2 YFSETQ. CDR3 length: 16 residues.

J is TRBJ1-1 and V is TRBV9; tentatively, D is TRBD1 (5 bases). The CDR3 loop spans 13 amino acids. V was clipped by 0 bases and J by 5 bases, with 8 bases between them. Per germline, CDR1 SGDLS and CDR2 YYNGEE. CDR3 coding DNA: TGTGCCAGCAGCGTAGCGGAGGGGACTGAAGCTTTCTTT. It translates to CASSVAEGTEAFF.

As DNA, the CDR3 is TGTGCCAGCAGCCTTCCTCTAGGAGCGGGGGGGCCCAATGAGCAGTTCTTC. As protein: CASSLPLGAGGPNEQFF. The J gene is TRBJ2-1, the V gene TRBV3-1 (or the pseudogene TRBV3-2); TRBD2 matches at 10 bases. The CDR3 contains 17 residues. V was clipped by 4 bases and J by 6 bases; unmatched bases: 12. Germline CDR1 and CDR2: LGHDT and YNNKEL (reference sequence).

The gene calls are TRBV7-8 and TRBJ2-2; D may be TRBD2 (6 bases). CDR3 length: 16 residues. The V end lost 0 bases, the J end lost 4 bases, and 12 bases lay between the germline ends. Germline loops: CDR1 SGHVS, CDR2 FQNEAQ. The CDR3 coding sequence is TGTGCCAGCAGCTTAGCTACCGGGAGATCCACCGGGGAGCTGTTTTTT. Its translation: CASSLATGRSTGELFF. Complete variable domain (other parts from reference TRBV7-8 and TRBJ2-2): GAGVSQSPRYKVAKRGQDVALRCDPISGHVSLFWYQQALGQGPEFLTYFQNEAQLDKSGLPSDRFFAERPEGSVSTLKIQRTQQEDSAVYLCASSLATGRSTGELFFGEGSRLTVL.

The chain has TRBV19 and TRBJ1-1; D gene unclear. The germline V gene encodes CDR1 LNHDA and CDR2 SQIVND (reference sequence). The CDR3 totals 13 residues. Trimming stripped 4 bases from V and 4 bases from J, with 10 bases between. In DNA, the CDR3 is TGTGCCAGTAGTAACACTGGGAGCACTGAAGCTTTCTTT. Translating it yields CASSNTGSTEAFF.

The chain has TRBV2 and TRBJ1-1; D gene ambiguous. This CDR3 is 15 amino acids long. Germline V gene sequence: CDR1 SNHLY, CDR2 FYNNEI. Trimming shortened V by 6 bases and J by 4 bases, and 18 bases separated the two germline ends. The CDR3, as DNA: TGTGCCAGCAGCCTTGCACGGGGAGGTCTCACTGAAGCTTTCTTT. Amino acid sequence: CASSLARGGLTEAFF.

This clone was detected only once. The rearrangement links TRBV6-1 to TRBJ2-5; D unresolved. Germline V lookup: CDR1 MNHNS, CDR2 SASEGT. V lost 3 bases to trimming and J lost 5 bases, with 7 bases between them. There are 12 residues in the CDR3. The CDR3 DNA is TGTGCCAGCAGTGATGGTGGCGAGACCCAGTACTTC. It translates to CASSDGGETQYF.